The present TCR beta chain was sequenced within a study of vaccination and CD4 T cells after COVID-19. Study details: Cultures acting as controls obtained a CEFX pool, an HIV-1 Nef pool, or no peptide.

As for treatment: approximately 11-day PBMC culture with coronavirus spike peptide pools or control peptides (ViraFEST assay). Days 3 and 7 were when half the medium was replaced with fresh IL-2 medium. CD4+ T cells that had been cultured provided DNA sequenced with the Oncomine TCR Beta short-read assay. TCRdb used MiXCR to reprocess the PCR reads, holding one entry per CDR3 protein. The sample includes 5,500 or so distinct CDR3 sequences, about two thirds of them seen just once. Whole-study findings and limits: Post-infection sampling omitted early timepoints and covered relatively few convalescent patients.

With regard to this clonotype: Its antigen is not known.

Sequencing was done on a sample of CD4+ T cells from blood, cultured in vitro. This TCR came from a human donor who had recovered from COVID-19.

Here the CDR3 DNA reads TGTGCCAGCAGCAAAGGGTACAGGGGGCGCGTAGACAATGAGCAGTTCTTC. This encodes CASSKGYRGRVDNEQFF. This chain links TRBV21-1 with TRBJ2-1; no check of the table's D call, TRBD1, against the DNA was made. TRBV21-1 is deemed a pseudogene. This CDR3 is 17 amino acids long.